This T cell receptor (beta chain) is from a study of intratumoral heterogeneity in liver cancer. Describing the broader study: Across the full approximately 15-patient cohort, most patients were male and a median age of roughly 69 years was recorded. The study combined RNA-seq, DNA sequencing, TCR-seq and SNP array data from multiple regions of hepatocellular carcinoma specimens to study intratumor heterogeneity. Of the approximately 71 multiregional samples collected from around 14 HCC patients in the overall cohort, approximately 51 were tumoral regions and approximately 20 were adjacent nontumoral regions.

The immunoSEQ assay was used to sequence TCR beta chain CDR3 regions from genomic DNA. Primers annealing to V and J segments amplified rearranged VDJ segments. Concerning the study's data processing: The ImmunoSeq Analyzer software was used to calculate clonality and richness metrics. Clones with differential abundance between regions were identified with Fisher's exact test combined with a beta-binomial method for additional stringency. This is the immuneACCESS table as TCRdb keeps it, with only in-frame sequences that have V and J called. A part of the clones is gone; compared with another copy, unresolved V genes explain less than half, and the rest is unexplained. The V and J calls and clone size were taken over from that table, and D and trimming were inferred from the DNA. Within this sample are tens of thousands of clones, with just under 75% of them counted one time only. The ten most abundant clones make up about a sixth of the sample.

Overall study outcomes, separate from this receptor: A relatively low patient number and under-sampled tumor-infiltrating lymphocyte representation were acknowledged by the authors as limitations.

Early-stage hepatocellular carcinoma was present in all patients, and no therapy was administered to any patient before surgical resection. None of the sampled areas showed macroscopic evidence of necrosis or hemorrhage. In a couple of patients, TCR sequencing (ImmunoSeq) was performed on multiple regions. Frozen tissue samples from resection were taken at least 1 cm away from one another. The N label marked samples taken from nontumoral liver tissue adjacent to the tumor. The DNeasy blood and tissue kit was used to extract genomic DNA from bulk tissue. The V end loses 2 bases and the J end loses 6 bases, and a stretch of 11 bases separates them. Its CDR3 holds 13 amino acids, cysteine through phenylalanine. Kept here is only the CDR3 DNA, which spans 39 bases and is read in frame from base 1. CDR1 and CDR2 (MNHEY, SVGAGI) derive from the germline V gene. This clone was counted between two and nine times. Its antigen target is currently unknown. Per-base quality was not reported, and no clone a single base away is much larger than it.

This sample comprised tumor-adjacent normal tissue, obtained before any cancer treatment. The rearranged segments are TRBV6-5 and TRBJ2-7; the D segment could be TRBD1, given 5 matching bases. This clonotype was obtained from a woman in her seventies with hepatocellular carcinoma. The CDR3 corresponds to CASSYLAGSEQYF. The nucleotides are TGTGCCAGCAGTTACCTTGCAGGGTCCGAGCAGTACTTC.